The clone carrying this TCR beta chain has only a few counts. Its antigen is still unknown. The data originate from a study of cytomegalovirus exposure and HLA in healthy donors. Study findings and constraints: Sequencing depth roughly uniform across donors was assumed in presence/absence analyses.

Trimming took off 0 bases at V and 6 bases at J, with 9 bases between the two ends. The germline gives CDR1 SGHRS, CDR2 YFSETQ. This CDR3 comprises 13 residues. The PCR contained 60 Vbeta and 13 Jbeta primers. Clones were sequenced by immunoSEQ multiplex PCR, and TCRdb holds only the in-frame ones, with some missing. The data hold about 150,000 clones, with 75% to 85% observed a single time. Sequencing used PBMCs. The J gene is TRBJ1-1, the V gene TRBV5-1, with D possibly TRBD1 on 6 matching bases. The sequence came from a human donor in good health. CDR3: CASSLDRVPEAFF. The DNA for the CDR3 is TGCGCCAGCAGCTTGGACAGGGTCCCTGAAGCTTTCTTT.